These 21 T cell receptor beta chains came from one sample sequenced in a study of cytomegalovirus exposure and HLA in healthy donors. With 60 Vbeta and 13 Jbeta primers, the PCR was carried out. Profiled with immunoSEQ multiplex PCR; TCRdb holds only in-frame clones, not every one. The table includes roughly 150,000 clones, 70% to 90% detected once. Sequencing was performed on PBMCs. These receptors all stem from a male donor in good health and CMV-seronegative.

This chain uses TRBV18 with TRBJ2-7; 8 positions match TRBD2. Looked up from germline, CDR1 is KGHSH and CDR2 is LQKENI. The J segment lost 7 bases and the V segment lost 4 bases, leaving 3 bases of the junction unmatched. CDR3 length: 12 residues. The CDR3 DNA follows: TGTGCCAGCTCACTGCCGGGGGGGGAGCAGTACTTC. It codes for CASSLPGGEQYF.

This chain uses TRBV18 with TRBJ2-2, with a possible D match to TRBD2 (6 bases). Germline CDR1 and CDR2: KGHSH and LQKENI. V was cut by 3 bases and J by 1 base, with 15 bases left in between. The length of the CDR3 is 17 residues. CDR3 sequence: CASSPTGRGVNTGELFF. DNA for the CDR3: TGTGCCAGCTCACCGACCGGGCGGGGAGTGAACACCGGGGAGCTGTTTTTT.

V and J are TRBV4-2 and TRBJ2-3; possible D gene TRBD2, 6 bases. The germline CDR1 and CDR2 sequences are LGHNA and YNFKEQ. This CDR3 spans 16 amino acids. V lost 0 bases to trimming and J lost 4 bases, with 14 bases between them. The CDR3 bases are TGTGCCAGCAGCCAAGATTCGGAGGGTGGGGCAGATACGCAGTATTTT. Translation: CASSQDSEGGADTQYF.

The rearrangement joins TRBV15 to TRBJ2-7, with TRBD2 identical over 11 bases. The V gene's germline CDR1 is LNHNV and CDR2 YYDKDF (reference sequence). The CDR3 consists of 15 residues. After removal of 3 bases from V and 2 bases from J, the junction contained 3 bases not matched to a gene. CDR3 sequence reads: CATSRLAGGPYEQYF. The DNA of the CDR3 is TGTGCCACCAGCAGGCTAGCGGGAGGCCCCTACGAGCAGTACTTC.

This chain connects TRBV9 to TRBJ2-1, with TRBD2 matching over 7 bases. V trimming: 3 bases; J trimming: 4 bases; junction bases outside the gene matches: 13. Per the germline V gene, CDR1 is SGDLS and CDR2 is YYNGEE. The CDR3 has 17 residues. CDR3 DNA sequence: TGTGCCAGCAGCGCTATGGGGGGGAGCGGGGATTACAATGAGCAGTTCTTC. Residues: CASSAMGGSGDYNEQFF.

The chain combines TRBV5-1 with TRBJ2-2, with TRBD2 matching over 9 bases. This CDR3 has 18 amino acids. Trimming at V came to 4 bases and at J to 4 bases, leaving 14 bases not matched to a gene. CDR1 and CDR2 from the germline V gene are SGHRS and YFSETQ. CDR3 loop: CASSLSGGDPLGTGELFF. In nucleotides, the CDR3 is TGCGCCAGCAGCCTTAGCGGGGGAGACCCCCTTGGCACCGGGGAGCTGTTTTTT.

The chain employs TRBV4-2 and TRBJ2-5; D is ambiguous. The V end was cut by 1 base, the J end by 2 bases, with 8 bases between. The V gene's germline CDR1 is LGHNA and CDR2 YNFKEQ. This CDR3 has 14 amino acids. The CDR3 region is CASSQGQWQETQYF. The CDR3 coding sequence is TGTGCCAGCAGCCAAGGTCAGTGGCAAGAGACCCAGTACTTC.

The chain recombines TRBV7-9 with TRBJ2-3; no reliable D call. Germline V gene sequence: CDR1 SEHNR, CDR2 FQNEAQ (reference sequence). This CDR3 is 14 amino acids long. Deletions cut 5 bases from V and 2 bases from J, with 11 bases between. The CDR3 sequence is CASSHTHTTDTQYF. In DNA form, the CDR3 reads TGTGCCAGCAGCCATACCCACACCACAGATACGCAGTATTTT.

Turning to this clone: Different DNA sequences within this sample yield the same CDR3. The J gene is TRBJ1-1, the V gene TRBV28; no definite D call. V lost 1 base and J lost 8, with 11 bases in between. This CDR3 spans 13 amino acids. CDR1 and CDR2 from the germline V gene are MDHEN and SYDVKM. The CDR3 sequence: CASSLLGQQEAFF. CDR3 DNA: TGTGCCAGCAGTTTATTGGGCCAACAGGAAGCTTTCTTT.

V gene TRBV5-1 combines with J gene TRBJ2-7; 7 nucleotides line up with TRBD1. The CDR3 has 15 amino acids. J lost 2 bases, V lost 4 bases, and 9 bases had no gene match. Germline lookup yields CDR1 SGHRS and CDR2 YFSETQ. The CDR3 spells CASSPSTGSTYEQYF. CDR3 nucleotides: TGCGCCAGCAGCCCGTCGACAGGGAGCACCTACGAGCAGTACTTC.

This clone has a handful of counts. This rearrangement joins TRBV6-1 to TRBJ1-6; 12 bases align to TRBD1. The CDR3 is 15 amino acids. Germline CDR1 reads MNHNS; CDR2 reads SASEGT. Trimming at V came to 5 bases and at J to 9 bases, leaving 5 bases not matched to a gene. The CDR3 region is CASSHGTGGGSPLHF. The CDR3 DNA is TGTGCCAGCAGTCATGGGACAGGGGGCGGTTCACCCCTCCACTTT.

In this sample, this clone turned up once. The chain combines TRBV4-1 with TRBJ1-1, with TRBD1 matching 8 bases. This CDR3 is 15 amino acids long. With 1 base clipped from V and 1 base from J, the junction kept 2 bases outside the gene matches. Germline loops: CDR1 MGHRA, CDR2 YSYEKL. The CDR3 sequence: CASSQGTGKNTEAFF. The CDR3 DNA follows: TGCGCCAGCAGCCAAGGGACAGGGAAGAACACTGAAGCTTTCTTT.

This clone was counted once. The genes are TRBV5-8 and TRBJ2-5; 7 bases fit TRBD1. Germline values: CDR1 SGHTS, CDR2 YDEGEE. The CDR3 sequence is 14 residues long. V shed 4 bases, J shed 2 bases, and the junction held 5 bases outside the gene matches. DNA for the CDR3: TGTGCCAGCAGCCAAGGGACAGCACAAGAGACCCAGTACTTC. This encodes CASSQGTAQETQYF.

V usage is TRBV1 and J usage is TRBJ2-7; whether TRBD2, the table's D call, matches the DNA was not checked. TRBV1 is a documented pseudogene. This CDR3 region has 16 residues. CDR3 residues: CTSSQDFGMPTYEQYF. CDR3 DNA sequence: TGCACCAGCAGCCAAGATTTCGGGATGCCCACCTACGAGCAGTACTTC.

This clone was seen just once. The chain combines TRBV30 with TRBJ2-7, with 9 bases matching TRBD1. This CDR3 has 16 amino acids. Germline loops: CDR1 GTSNPN, CDR2 SVGIG (reference sequence). Trimming at V came to 4 bases and at J to 3 bases, leaving 13 bases not matched to a gene. The CDR3: CAWKDPGQGSGYEQYF. As DNA, the CDR3 is TGTGCCTGGAAGGACCCCGGACAGGGGTCCGGCTACGAGCAGTACTTC. The full variable domain, in which reference TRBV30 and TRBJ2-7 provide the parts outside the CDR3, is SQTIHQWPATLVQPVGSPLSLECTVEGTSNPNLYWYRQAAGRGLQLLFYSVGIGQISSEVPQNLSASRPQDRQFILSSKKLLLSDSGFYLCAWKDPGQGSGYEQYFGPGTRLTVT.

CDR3 sequence reads: CASSSRTGKETQYF. DNA of the CDR3: TGTGCCAGCAGCTCCCGGACAGGGAAAGAGACCCAGTACTTC. The chain couples TRBV7-2 to TRBJ2-5, with 8 bases lining up with TRBD1. V lost 4 bases and J lost 3; bases outside the gene matches: 4. CDR1 is SGHTA and CDR2 is FQGNSA in the germline V gene. CDR3 size: 14 residues.

The chain carries TRBV6-6 and TRBJ2-7, with D tentatively TRBD1 (6 bases). CDR1 MNHNY and CDR2 SVGAGI come from the germline V gene (reference sequence). This CDR3 spans 15 amino acids. V was trimmed by 2 bases and J by 6 bases, leaving 17 bases between them. The CDR3 is CASSYPSDSRGEQYF. Here the CDR3 DNA reads TGTGCCAGCAGTTACCCCTCGGACAGCAGGGGCGAGCAGTACTTC.

The J gene is TRBJ2-7, the V gene TRBV27, with 7 bases lining up with TRBD1. Losses at the gene ends were 10 bases for V and 2 bases for J; bases not matched to a gene: 17. The CDR3 is made up of 16 amino acids. Germline V gene lookup returns CDR1 MNHEY and CDR2 SMNVEV (reference sequence). The CDR3 is CATHSINQGVTYEQYF. DNA of the CDR3: TGTGCCACTCACTCCATTAACCAGGGGGTCACCTACGAGCAGTACTTC.

The rearrangement joins TRBV5-4 to TRBJ2-5, with 9 bases fitting TRBD2. CDR1 is SGHNT and CDR2 is YYREEE in the germline V gene (reference sequence). The ends lost 4 bases at V and 5 bases at J; junction bases unmatched: 6. The length of the CDR3 is 14 residues. CDR3 coding DNA: TGTGCCAGCAGCCCCAGCGGGGGGCCGGAGACCCAGTACTTC. As protein: CASSPSGGPETQYF.

This chain connects TRBV2 to TRBJ2-4; 11 bases line up with TRBD2. Germline V lookup: CDR1 SNHLY, CDR2 FYNNEI. This CDR3 is 15 amino acids long. V was pared by 6 bases and J by 6 bases, with 7 bases of the junction left unmatched. CDR3 bases: TGTGCCAGCAGGGAAACTAGCGGGGGAACAAACATTCAGTACTTC. Encoded protein: CASRETSGGTNIQYF.

The chain is built from TRBV30 and TRBJ1-2; TRBD1 matches at 9 bases. This CDR3 region has 13 residues. CDR1 GTSNPN and CDR2 SVGIG come from the germline V gene (reference sequence). V was pared by 6 bases and J by 1 base, with 3 bases of the junction left unmatched. DNA for the CDR3: TGTGCCTGCGGGACAGGGTATAACTATGGCTACACCTTC. It specifies CACGTGYNYGYTF.